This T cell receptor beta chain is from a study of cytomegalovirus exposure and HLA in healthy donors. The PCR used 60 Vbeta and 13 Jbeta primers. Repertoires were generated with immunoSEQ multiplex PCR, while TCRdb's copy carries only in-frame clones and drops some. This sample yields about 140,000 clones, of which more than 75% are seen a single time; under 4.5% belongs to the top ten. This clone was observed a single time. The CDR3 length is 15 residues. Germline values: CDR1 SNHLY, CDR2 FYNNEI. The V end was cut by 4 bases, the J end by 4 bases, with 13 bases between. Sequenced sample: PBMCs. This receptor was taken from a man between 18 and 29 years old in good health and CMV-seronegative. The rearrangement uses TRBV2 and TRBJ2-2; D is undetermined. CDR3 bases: TGTGCCAGCAGTGTCGCGAGACAACCCACCGGGGAGCTGTTTTTT. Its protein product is CASSVARQPTGELFF.